These 11 T cell receptor beta chains were sequenced from one sample in a study of early T cells in non-severe SARS-CoV-2 infection (dated by TCRdb to the early 2020s). The library was produced with 5' RACE. Sequencer: NextSeq 500. TCRdb reworked the public reads: Q25 trimming with fastp, MiXCR clone assembly, productive beta chains retained. Rows with one shared CDR3 protein collapse into an entry with the most common genes and DNA. The sample records about 30,000 distinct CDR3 sequences, roughly 5.4% of which are singletons. Clones ranked in the top ten supply 3.5% of the sample. Sequencing was done on a sample of whole blood. The source of these receptors is an adult who was a healthcare worker with PCR-confirmed SARS-CoV-2 infection or an uninfected control (not recorded which).

This clonotype showed up many times. This chain links TRBV4-1 with TRBJ2-1; D unclear. This CDR3 is 17 amino acids long. V was shortened by 2 bases and J by 0 bases, with 14 bases between the two germline ends. The V gene's germline CDR1 is MGHRA and CDR2 YSYEKL. CDR3 in amino acids: CASSQTNRASSYNEQFF. Written as DNA, the CDR3 is TGCGCCAGCAGCCAAACGAATAGGGCTAGCTCCTACAATGAGCAGTTCTTC.

This clonotype was seen a handful of times. CDR3 protein: CASRLEYTGELFF. The DNA of the CDR3 is TGCGCCAGCAGGCTGGAGTACACCGGGGAGCTGTTTTTT. This chain uses TRBV5-1 with TRBJ2-2; D is ambiguous. V was clipped by 5 bases and J by 3 bases, with 8 bases between them. Looked up from germline, CDR1 is SGHRS and CDR2 is YFSETQ. The CDR3 extends over 13 amino acids.

This clonotype was picked up a small number of times. The chain is built from TRBV28 and TRBJ2-7; 7 bases are shared with TRBD2. This CDR3 region has 15 residues. Trimming cost V 4 bases and J 1 base; bases outside gene matches: 7. Germline lookup yields CDR1 MDHEN and CDR2 SYDVKM. CDR3 nucleotides: TGTGCCAGCAGTTCATCAGCGGGAAGGTCCTACGAGCAGTACTTC. Translating gives CASSSSAGRSYEQYF.

In its sample, this clonotype was seen many times. This chain uses TRBV12-3 or TRBV12-4 with TRBJ2-1; 12 bases agree with TRBD2. V shed 3 bases and J 7 bases; nucleotides not matched to a gene: 10. This CDR3 has 17 amino acids. The CDR3 loop reads CASSFFYSSGRGNEQFF. The CDR3 nucleotides are TGTGCCAGCAGTTTCTTTTATTCTAGCGGGAGGGGGAATGAGCAGTTCTTC.

This clonotype was picked up many times. The rearrangement links TRBV7-8 to TRBJ1-2; a weak D match, TRBD1 (6 bases). Looked up from germline, CDR1 is SGHVS and CDR2 is FQNEAQ. This CDR3 contains 13 residues. The V end was cut by 5 bases, the J end by 7 bases, with 14 bases between. The CDR3, as DNA: TGTGCCAGCAGCCCCTGGGGGGGCGTTGGCTACACCTTC. It is translated as CASSPWGGVGYTF.

This clonotype was seen many times. J is TRBJ2-7 and V is TRBV24-1; D might be TRBD1 or TRBD2, each matching 5 bases. Germline V gene data show CDR1 as KGHDR and CDR2 as SFDVKD. Trimming stripped 3 bases from V and 4 bases from J, with 18 bases between. CDR3 length: 16 amino acids. The chain's CDR3 is CATSDPGTEALYEQYF. The CDR3 bases are TGTGCCACCAGTGATCCCGGGACGGAAGCCCTTTACGAGCAGTACTTC.

In this sample, this clonotype turned up a few times. This rearrangement joins TRBV20-1 to TRBJ1-1, with TRBD1 as a possible D gene (5 bases). The CDR3 is 13 residues long. Trimming pared 1 base from V and 6 bases from J, leaving 12 bases between. The V gene's germline CDR1 is DFQATT and CDR2 SNEGSKA (reference sequence). The DNA of the CDR3 is TGCAGTGCTAGAGGAGTCAGGGAAGCTGAAGCTTTCTTT. This translates into CSARGVREAEAFF.

This clonotype has ten or more counts. V is TRBV6-1 and J is TRBJ1-2; no clear D. The V end lost 1 base, the J end lost 8 bases, and 11 bases lay between the germline ends. This CDR3 contains 13 residues. The germline gives CDR1 MNHNS, CDR2 SASEGT. CDR3 nucleotide sequence: TGTGCCAGCAGTGAAGGTGGGATGAGGGGCTACACCTTC. Translating it yields CASSEGGMRGYTF.

This clonotype was detected many times. The chain combines TRBV15 with TRBJ2-1, with D maybe TRBD2 (6 bases). Per the germline V gene, CDR1 is LNHNV and CDR2 is YYDKDF (reference sequence). The length of the CDR3 is 14 residues. V was cut by 0 bases and J by 10 bases, with 13 bases left in between. The CDR3 is CATSRDLTGEEQFF. The DNA of the CDR3 is TGTGCCACCAGCAGAGACTTAACGGGAGAAGAGCAGTTCTTC.

This clonotype was detected many times. The chain uses TRBV10-3 and TRBJ2-7, with a weak D call TRBD1 (5 bases). This CDR3 has 15 amino acids. Germline V gives CDR1 ENHRY, CDR2 SYGVKD. Trimming pared 4 bases from V and 2 bases from J, leaving 15 bases between. CDR3 nucleotides: TGTGCCATCAGTGTGGGCCAGGGTACTACCTACGAGCAGTACTTC. It yields the protein CAISVGQGTTYEQYF.

At least ten counts were recorded for this clonotype. The chain couples TRBV11-2 to TRBJ2-7; D unclear. CDR1 and CDR2 from the germline V gene are SGHAT and FQNNGV. The CDR3 is made up of 15 amino acids. V was pared by 6 bases and J by 2 bases, with 17 bases between. CDR3: CASSPPAPQTYEQYF. The CDR3 DNA reads TGTGCCAGCAGTCCCCCGGCACCTCAAACCTACGAGCAGTACTTC.